The T cell receptor beta chain under discussion was sequenced for a study of long-term antiretroviral therapy in people with HIV. Study-wide findings and caveats: Subsequent to ART, diversity was augmented yet persisted below that of transplant donor controls. HIV repertoires covered narrower CDR3 length ranges than controls did. All time points showed a repertoire dominated by clones expanded before ART.

Trimming removed 0 bases at V and 4 bases at J, with 7 bases between. Germline V gene sequence: CDR1 MNHNY, CDR2 SVGAGI (reference sequence). The length of the CDR3 is 14 residues. Researchers secured at least one pre-ART and at least two post-ART PBMC samples from each donor. As regards this clone: Antigen specificity is unknown. Other DNA sequences of this sample code for an identical CDR3.

Researchers ran immunoSEQ v3.0 at survey level. Here immunoSEQ multiplex PCR was the method, and the copy in TCRdb shows in-frame clones only, minus some. This sample has 15,000 to 20,000 clones, with around 76% found just once. Material: unsorted PBMCs, obtained 2.2 years after starting antiretroviral therapy. This chain connects TRBV6-6 to TRBJ2-1, with a tentative D call TRBD2 (5 bases). The sequence derives from a man over 45 with HIV. CDR3 sequence: CASSYSRVYNEQFF. In DNA, the CDR3 is TGTGCCAGCAGTTACTCGAGGGTTTACAATGAGCAGTTCTTC.